This T cell receptor (beta chain) was identified during a study of blood T cell repertoires in COVID-19. Study at large: Whether acute or convalescent, the COVID-19 samples came from the United States, Italy and Spain. The cDNA or gDNA used as material had been derived from T cells, B-cell-depleted T cells, or PBMCs.

Per germline, CDR1 SGHTA and CDR2 FQGTGA. V was shortened by 3 bases and J by 1 base, with 6 bases between the two germline ends. The CDR3 extends over 13 amino acids. This clone was picked up a small number of times. In the original processing: Amplifying reference gene primers gave estimates of nucleated cell counts. Profiling relied on immunoSEQ multiplex PCR, and the TCRdb table lists in-frame clones only, not all of them. The V and J calls and clone size come from that table; D and trimming were worked out from the DNA. In the table there are 410,000 or so clones, over 75% of which are singletons.

The TCR was taken from a middle-aged woman with COVID-19, enrolled during active disease. The sequencing input was peripheral blood. The rearrangement links TRBV7-3 to TRBJ1-1; D unclear. CDR3 loop: CASSLGRNTEAFF. The CDR3 coding sequence is TGTGCCAGCAGCTTGGGGAGGAACACTGAAGCTTTCTTT.